This T cell receptor beta chain was profiled in a study of cytomegalovirus exposure and HLA in healthy donors. Overall study findings and caveats: In vitro data verified a few CMV-associated chains as specific for CMV antigens. Most CMV-associated TCR beta chains appeared HLA-restricted in a later analysis. The number of N-insertions in an Asian-associated ancestry cluster was reportedly below the roughly 620-donor mean in a later analysis.

Regarding this clone: Its specificity is not known.

Primers included in the PCR were 60 Vbeta and 13 Jbeta primers. Assay used: immunoSEQ multiplex PCR; TCRdb lists only in-frame clones, some missing. The data hold 150,000 to 200,000 clones, with roughly 10% observed a single time. The CDR3 runs 16 residues. V lost 1 base to trimming and J lost 0 bases, with 11 bases between them. Germline V CDR1 and CDR2: LGHNA, YNFKEQ. Material for sequencing was PBMCs. The chain is built from TRBV4-2 and TRBJ2-3; TRBD2 is a possible D gene (5 bases). The sequence derives from a woman aged 30 to 39 in good health and CMV-seropositive. CDR3 bases: TGTGCCAGCAGCCAAGGTGATTCGGGAAGCACAGATACGCAGTATTTT. Translated: CASSQGDSGSTDTQYF.